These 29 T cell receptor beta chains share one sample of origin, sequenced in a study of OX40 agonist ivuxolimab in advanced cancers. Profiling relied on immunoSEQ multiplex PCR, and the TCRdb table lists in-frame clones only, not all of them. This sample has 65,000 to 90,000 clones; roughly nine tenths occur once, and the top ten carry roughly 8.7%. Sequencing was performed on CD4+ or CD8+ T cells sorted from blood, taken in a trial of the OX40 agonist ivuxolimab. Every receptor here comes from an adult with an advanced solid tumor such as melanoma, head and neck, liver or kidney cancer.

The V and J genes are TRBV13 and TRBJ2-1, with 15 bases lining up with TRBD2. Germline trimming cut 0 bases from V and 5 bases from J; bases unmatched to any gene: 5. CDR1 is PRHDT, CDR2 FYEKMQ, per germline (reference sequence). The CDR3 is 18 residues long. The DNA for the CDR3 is TGTGCCAGCAGCTTAGGCTGGGGACTAGCGGGAGGTCACAATGAGCAGTTCTTC. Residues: CASSLGWGLAGGHNEQFF. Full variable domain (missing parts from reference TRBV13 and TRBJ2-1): AAGVIQSPRHLIKEKRETATLKCYPIPRHDTVYWYQQGPGQDPQFLISFYEKMQSDKGSIPDRFSAQQFSDYHSELNMSSLELGDSALYFCASSLGWGLAGGHNEQFFGPGTRLTVL.

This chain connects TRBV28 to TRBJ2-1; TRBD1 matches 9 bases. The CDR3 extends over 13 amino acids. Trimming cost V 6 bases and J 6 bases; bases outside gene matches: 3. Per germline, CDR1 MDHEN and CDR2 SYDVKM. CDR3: CASSPDRGNEQFF. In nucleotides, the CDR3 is TGTGCCAGCAGCCCGGACAGGGGCAATGAGCAGTTCTTC.

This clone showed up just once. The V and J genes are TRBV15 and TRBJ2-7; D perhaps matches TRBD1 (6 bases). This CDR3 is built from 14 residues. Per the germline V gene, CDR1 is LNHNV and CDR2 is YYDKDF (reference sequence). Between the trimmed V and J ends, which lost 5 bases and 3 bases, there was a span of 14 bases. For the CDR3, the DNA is TGTGCCACCAGCGGGGGCAGGGGATTCTACGAGCAGTACTTC. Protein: CATSGGRGFYEQYF.

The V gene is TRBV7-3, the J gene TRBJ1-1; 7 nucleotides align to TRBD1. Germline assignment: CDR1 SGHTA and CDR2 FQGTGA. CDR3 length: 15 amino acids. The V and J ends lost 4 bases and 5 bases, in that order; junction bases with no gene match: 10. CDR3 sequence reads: CASSSIGGRNTEAFF. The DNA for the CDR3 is TGTGCCAGCAGCTCGATAGGGGGCCGGAATACTGAAGCTTTCTTT.

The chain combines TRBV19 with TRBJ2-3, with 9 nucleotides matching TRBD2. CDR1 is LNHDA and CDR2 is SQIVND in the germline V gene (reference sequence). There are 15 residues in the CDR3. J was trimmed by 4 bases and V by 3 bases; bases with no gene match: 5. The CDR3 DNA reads TGTGCCAGTAGTATCGGCGGGAGGGCCTCAGATACGCAGTATTTT. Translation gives CASSIGGRASDTQYF.

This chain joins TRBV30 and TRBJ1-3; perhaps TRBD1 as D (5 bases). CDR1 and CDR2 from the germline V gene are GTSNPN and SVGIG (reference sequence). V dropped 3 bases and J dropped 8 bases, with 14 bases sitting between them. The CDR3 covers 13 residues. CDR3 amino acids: CAWRGRAEHTIYF. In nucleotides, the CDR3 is TGTGCCTGGAGGGGACGGGCGGAACACACCATATATTTT.

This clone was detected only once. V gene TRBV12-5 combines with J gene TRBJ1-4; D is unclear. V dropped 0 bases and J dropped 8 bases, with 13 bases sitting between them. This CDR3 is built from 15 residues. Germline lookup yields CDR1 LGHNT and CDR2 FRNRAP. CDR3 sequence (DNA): TGTGCTAGTGGTTTGGTACTAGGACTAGGGGAAAAACTGTTTTTT. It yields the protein CASGLVLGLGEKLFF.

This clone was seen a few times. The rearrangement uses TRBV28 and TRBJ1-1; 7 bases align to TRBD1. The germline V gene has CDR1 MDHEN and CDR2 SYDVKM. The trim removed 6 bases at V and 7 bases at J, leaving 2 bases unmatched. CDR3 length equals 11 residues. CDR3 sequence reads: CASSRQGEAFF. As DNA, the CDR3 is TGTGCCAGCAGCCGACAGGGTGAAGCTTTCTTT.

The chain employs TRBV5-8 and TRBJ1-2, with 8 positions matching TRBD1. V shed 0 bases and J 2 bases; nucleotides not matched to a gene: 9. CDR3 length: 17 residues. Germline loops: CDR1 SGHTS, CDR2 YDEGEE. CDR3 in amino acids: CASSLGVAGGANYGYTF. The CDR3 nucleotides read TGTGCCAGCAGCTTGGGGGTCGCAGGGGGCGCAAACTATGGCTACACCTTC.

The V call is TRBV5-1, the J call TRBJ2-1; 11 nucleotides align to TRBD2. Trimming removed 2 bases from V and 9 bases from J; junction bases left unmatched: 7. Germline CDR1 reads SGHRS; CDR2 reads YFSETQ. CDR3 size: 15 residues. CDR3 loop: CASSFLAGGPGEQFF. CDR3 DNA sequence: TGCGCCAGCAGCTTTTTAGCGGGAGGGCCGGGTGAGCAGTTCTTC.

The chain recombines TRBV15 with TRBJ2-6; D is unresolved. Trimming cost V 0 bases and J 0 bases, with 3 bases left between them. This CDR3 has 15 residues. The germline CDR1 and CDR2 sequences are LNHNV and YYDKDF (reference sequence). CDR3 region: CATSRDLSGANVLTF. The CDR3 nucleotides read TGTGCCACCAGCAGAGATCTCTCTGGGGCCAACGTCCTGACTTTC.

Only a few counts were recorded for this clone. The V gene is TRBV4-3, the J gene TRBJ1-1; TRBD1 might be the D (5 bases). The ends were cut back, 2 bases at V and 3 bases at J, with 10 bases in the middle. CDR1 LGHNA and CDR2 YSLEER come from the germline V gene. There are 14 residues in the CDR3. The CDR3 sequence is CASSQQGGDTEAFF. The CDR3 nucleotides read TGCGCCAGCAGCCAACAGGGAGGGGACACTGAAGCTTTCTTT.

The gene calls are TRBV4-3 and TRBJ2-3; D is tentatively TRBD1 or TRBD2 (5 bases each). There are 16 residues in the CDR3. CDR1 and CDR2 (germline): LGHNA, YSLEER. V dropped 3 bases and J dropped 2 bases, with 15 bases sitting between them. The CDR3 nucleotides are TGCGCCAGCAGCCAGCTCCCCGGGGCCCACACAGATACGCAGTATTTT. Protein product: CASSQLPGAHTDTQYF.

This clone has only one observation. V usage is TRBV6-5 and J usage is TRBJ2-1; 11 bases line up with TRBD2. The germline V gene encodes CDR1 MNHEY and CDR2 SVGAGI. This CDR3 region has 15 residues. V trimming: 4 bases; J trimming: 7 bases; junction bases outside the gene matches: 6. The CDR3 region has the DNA TGTGCCAGCAGTTTCGGGACTAGCGGCGGGAATGAGCAGTTCTTC. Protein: CASSFGTSGGNEQFF.

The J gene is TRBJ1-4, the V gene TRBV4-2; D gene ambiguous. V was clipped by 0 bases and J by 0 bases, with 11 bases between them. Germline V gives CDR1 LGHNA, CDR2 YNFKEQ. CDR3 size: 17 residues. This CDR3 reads CASSQDLTESTNEKLFF. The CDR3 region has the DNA TGTGCCAGCAGCCAAGATCTCACAGAATCAACTAATGAAAAACTGTTTTTT.

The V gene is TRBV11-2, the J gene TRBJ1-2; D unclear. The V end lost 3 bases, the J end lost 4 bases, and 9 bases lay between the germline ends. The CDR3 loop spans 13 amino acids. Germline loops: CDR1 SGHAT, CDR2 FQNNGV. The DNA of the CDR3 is TGTGCCAGCAGCTTCTACAGTTTCTATGGCTACACCTTC. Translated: CASSFYSFYGYTF.

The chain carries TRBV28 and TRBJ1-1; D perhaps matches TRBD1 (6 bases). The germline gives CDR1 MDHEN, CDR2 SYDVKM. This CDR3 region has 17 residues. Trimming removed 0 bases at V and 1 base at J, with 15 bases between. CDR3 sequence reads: CASSLWVGGGGNTEAFF. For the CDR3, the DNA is TGTGCCAGCAGTTTATGGGTCGGAGGGGGGGGGAACACTGAAGCTTTCTTT.

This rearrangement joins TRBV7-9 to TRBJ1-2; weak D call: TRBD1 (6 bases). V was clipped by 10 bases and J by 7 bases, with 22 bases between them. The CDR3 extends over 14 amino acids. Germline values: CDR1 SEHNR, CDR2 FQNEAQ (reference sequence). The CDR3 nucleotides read TGTGCCACCACGTACGGGGAACAGGGAAGTGGCTACACCTTC. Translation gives CATTYGEQGSGYTF.

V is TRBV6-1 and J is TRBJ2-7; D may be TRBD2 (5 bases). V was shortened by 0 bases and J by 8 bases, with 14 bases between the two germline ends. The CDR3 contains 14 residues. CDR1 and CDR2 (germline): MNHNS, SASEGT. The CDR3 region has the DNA TGTGCCAGCAGTGAAGCGCTTTCCGGGATTAAGCAGTACGTC. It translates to CASSEALSGIKQYV.

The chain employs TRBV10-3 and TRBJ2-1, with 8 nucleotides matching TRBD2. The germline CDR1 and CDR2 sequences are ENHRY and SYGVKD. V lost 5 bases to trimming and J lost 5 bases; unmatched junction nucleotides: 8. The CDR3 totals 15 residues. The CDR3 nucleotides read TGTGCCATCAGTATGCGACGAGCGGGGGACAATGAGCAGTTCTTC. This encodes CAISMRRAGDNEQFF.

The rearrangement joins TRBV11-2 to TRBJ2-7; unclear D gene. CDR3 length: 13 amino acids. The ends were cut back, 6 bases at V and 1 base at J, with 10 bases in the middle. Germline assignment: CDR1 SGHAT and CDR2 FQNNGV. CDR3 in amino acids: CASRPRVSYEQYV. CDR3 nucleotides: TGTGCCAGCAGGCCGCGTGTATCCTACGAGCAGTACGTC.

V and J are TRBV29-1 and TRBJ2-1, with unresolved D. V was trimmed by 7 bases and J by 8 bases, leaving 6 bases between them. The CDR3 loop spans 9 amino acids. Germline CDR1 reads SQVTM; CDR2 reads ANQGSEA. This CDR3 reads CSDHYEQFF. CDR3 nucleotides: TGCAGCGATCACTATGAGCAGTTCTTC.

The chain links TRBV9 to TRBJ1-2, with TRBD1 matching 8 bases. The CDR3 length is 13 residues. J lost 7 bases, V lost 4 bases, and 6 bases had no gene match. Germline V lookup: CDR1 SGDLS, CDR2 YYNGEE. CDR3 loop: CASSFQGALGYTF. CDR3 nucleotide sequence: TGTGCCAGCAGCTTCCAGGGGGCGCTTGGCTACACCTTC.

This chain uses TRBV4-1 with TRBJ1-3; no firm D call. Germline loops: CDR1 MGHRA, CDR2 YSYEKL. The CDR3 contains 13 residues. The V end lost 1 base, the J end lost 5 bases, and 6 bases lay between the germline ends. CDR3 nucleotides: TGCGCCAGCAGCCAAGCCTGGAGAAACACCATATATTTT. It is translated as CASSQAWRNTIYF.

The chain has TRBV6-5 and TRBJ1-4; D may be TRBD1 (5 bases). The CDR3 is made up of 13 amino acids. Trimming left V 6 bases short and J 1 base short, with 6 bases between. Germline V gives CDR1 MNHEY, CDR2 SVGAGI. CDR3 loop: CASRGETNEKLFF. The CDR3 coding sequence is TGTGCCAGCAGGGGGGAAACTAATGAAAAACTGTTTTTT.

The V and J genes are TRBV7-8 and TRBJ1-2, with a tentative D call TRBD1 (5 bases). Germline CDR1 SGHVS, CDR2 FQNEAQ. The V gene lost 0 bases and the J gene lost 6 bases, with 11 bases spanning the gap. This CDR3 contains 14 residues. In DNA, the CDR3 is TGTGCCAGCAGCTTAGCGAACCGGGGGAATGGCTACACCTTC. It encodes CASSLANRGNGYTF.

The CDR3 DNA reads TGTGCCAGCAGCGACCCCCTGGACCGAAACCAAGAGACCCAGTACTTC. This gives the protein CASSDPLDRNQETQYF. V and J are TRBV7-9 and TRBJ2-5; D ambiguous. The CDR3 contains 16 residues. V gave up 5 bases and J gave up 0 bases, with 16 bases separating them. CDR1 is SEHNR and CDR2 is FQNEAQ in the germline V gene (reference sequence). Combining the CDR3 with reference TRBV7-9 and TRBJ2-5 gives the whole variable domain DTGVSQNPRHKITKRGQNVTFRCDPISEHNRLYWYRQTLGQGPEFLTYFQNEAQLEKSRLLSDRFSAERPKGSFSTLEIQRTEQGDSAMYLCASSDPLDRNQETQYFGPGTRLLVL.

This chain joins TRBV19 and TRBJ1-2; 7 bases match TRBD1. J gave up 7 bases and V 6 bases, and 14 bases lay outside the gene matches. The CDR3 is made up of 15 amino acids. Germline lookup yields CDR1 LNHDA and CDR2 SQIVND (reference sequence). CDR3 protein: CASSLSGLGGIGYTF. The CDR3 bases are TGTGCCAGTAGCCTTTCTGGTTTAGGGGGCATTGGCTACACCTTC.

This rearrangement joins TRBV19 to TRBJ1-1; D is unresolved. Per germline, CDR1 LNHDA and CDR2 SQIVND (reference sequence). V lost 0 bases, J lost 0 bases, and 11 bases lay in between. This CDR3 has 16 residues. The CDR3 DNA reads TGTGCCAGTAGTATAGACGACATCCACATGAACACTGAAGCTTTCTTT. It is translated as CASSIDDIHMNTEAFF. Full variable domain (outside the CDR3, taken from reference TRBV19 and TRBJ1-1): DGGITQSPKYLFRKEGQNVTLSCEQNLNHDAMYWYRQDPGQGLRLIYYSQIVNDFQKGDIAEGYSVSREKKESFPLTVTSAQKNPTAFYLCASSIDDIHMNTEAFFGQGTRLTVV.